This T cell receptor beta chain originates from a study of early T cells in non-severe SARS-CoV-2 infection. Notes on the study in general: The VDJdb matching leaned toward anti-spike CD8 responses and overlooked private and CD4 specificities.

J was trimmed by 6 bases and V by 3 bases; bases with no gene match: 9. There are 15 residues in the CDR3. CDR1 and CDR2 from the germline V gene are SGHNT and YYREEE (reference sequence). This clonotype is deemed medium-sized (0.01 to 0.1%). Its target is not known. Researchers attached unique molecular identifiers to individual cDNA molecules. Each CDR3 protein is one row after TCRdb ran MiXCR on the 5' RACE reads. The sample contains about 36,000 distinct CDR3 sequences, under 8% of which appear only once. This receptor was obtained from an adult who was a healthcare worker with PCR-confirmed SARS-CoV-2 infection or an uninfected control (not recorded which). The chain uses TRBV5-4 and TRBJ2-1, with 7 bases matching TRBD2. The source material was whole blood, sampled at baseline. The CDR3 spells CASSSFPGTTNEQFF. The CDR3 DNA follows: TGTGCCAGCAGCTCCTTCCCCGGGACTACCAATGAGCAGTTCTTC.